The text below deals with one TCR beta chain. Antigen unknown. The data originate from a study of post-analysis software for immune sequencing data. The ends were cut back, 3 bases at V and 0 bases at J, with 9 bases in the middle. Per the germline V gene, CDR1 is LNHNV and CDR2 is YYDKDF (reference sequence). There are 16 residues in the CDR3. Overall study findings and caveats: The study found TRBV5-6, TRBV5-1 and TRBV20-1 among five TRBV segments more frequent in patients than controls.

Prepared TCR beta cDNA libraries contained unique molecular identifiers. TCRdb redid the calling of the PCR reads with MiXCR, one entry per CDR3 protein. The data contain hundreds of thousands of distinct CDR3 sequences, about 60% of them singletons. The clonotype originates from a girl aged 2 to 10 with multiple sclerosis. The chain is built from TRBV15 and TRBJ2-6, with D unclear. Sequenced: blood. In nucleotides, the CDR3 is TGTGCCACCAGCAGGGACCTTTACTCTGGGGCCAACGTCCTGACTTTC. Its translation is CATSRDLYSGANVLTF.